These 4 T cell receptor beta chains came from one sample sequenced in a study of radiotherapy plus CTLA-4 blockade in lung cancer. Measured with immunoSEQ multiplex PCR; TCRdb has only the in-frame clones, and not every one. This table holds some 49,000 clones, about 85% found once. Sequencing used peripheral blood, obtained from a patient treated with radiotherapy plus ipilimumab. Receptors originate from a human donor with non-small cell lung cancer whose response to radiotherapy plus ipilimumab could not be evaluated.

The chain couples TRBV5-4 to TRBJ2-1; 12 bases are a match to TRBD2. Per germline, CDR1 SGHNT and CDR2 YYREEE (reference sequence). Trimming at V came to 5 bases and at J to 7 bases, leaving 7 bases not matched to a gene. CDR3 length: 15 residues. CDR3 sequence: CASRTGLAGWNEQFF. The CDR3 nucleotides are TGTGCCAGCAGGACCGGACTAGCGGGATGGAATGAGCAGTTCTTC.

V is TRBV7-9 and J is TRBJ1-4, with D possibly matching TRBD1 (6 bases). This CDR3 region has 15 residues. CDR1 and CDR2 from the germline V gene are SEHNR and FQNEAQ (reference sequence). V was cut by 3 bases and J by 4 bases, with 12 bases left in between. DNA of the CDR3: TGTGCCAGCAGCTTGGGGACACATCATAATGAAAAACTGTTTTTT. Amino acids: CASSLGTHHNEKLFF.

The V and J genes are TRBV28 and TRBJ2-3, with 7 nucleotides matching TRBD2. CDR1 MDHEN and CDR2 SYDVKM come from the germline V gene. The CDR3 is 17 amino acids. The V segment lost 6 bases and the J segment 2 bases; nucleotides outside the gene matches: 14. The CDR3 region has the DNA TGTGCCAGCAGGGCTAACCTAGCGGCGGGGTTCACAGATACGCAGTATTTT. Amino acids: CASRANLAAGFTDTQYF.

The rearrangement links TRBV29-1 to TRBJ2-5, with TRBD1 identical over 9 bases. The CDR3 sequence is 13 residues long. The germline CDR1 and CDR2 sequences are SQVTM and ANQGSEA. CDR3 protein: CSYTGGGQETQYF. The CDR3 DNA sequence: TGCAGTTACACAGGGGGCGGACAAGAGACCCAGTACTTC.